These 27 T cell receptor beta chains originate from one sample sequenced in a study of blood T cell repertoires in COVID-19. Sequenced by immunoSEQ multiplex PCR; TCRdb stores in-frame clones only, minus some. The data hold 350,000 to 450,000 clones, with roughly 85% observed a single time. Sample: peripheral blood. These receptors were collected from a woman under 30 with acute or convalescent COVID-19.

This clone turned up a few times. This chain joins TRBV5-6 and TRBJ1-1; D ambiguous. V was cut by 0 bases and J by 0 bases, with 9 bases left in between. CDR3 length equals 15 residues. Germline CDR1 SGHDT, CDR2 YYEEEE. The CDR3 region is CASSLEAALNTEAFF. The CDR3 DNA reads as TGTGCCAGCAGCTTGGAAGCGGCGCTGAACACTGAAGCTTTCTTT. Looking up the rest from reference TRBV5-6 and TRBJ1-1 gives the full variable domain: DAGVTQSPTHLIKTRGQQVTLRCSPKSGHDTVSWYQQALGQGPQFIFQYYEEEERQRGNFPDRFSGHQFPNYSSELNVNALLLGDSALYLCASSLEAALNTEAFFGQGTRLTVV.

The chain uses TRBV11-2 and TRBJ1-3; D may be TRBD1 (6 bases). Germline-derived CDR1 and CDR2 are SGHAT and FQNNGV. Trimming stripped 2 bases from V and 10 bases from J, with 12 bases between. This CDR3 has 13 residues. For the CDR3, the DNA is TGTGCCAGCAGCTTAAGACAGGAGAGTACCATATATTTT. Protein product: CASSLRQESTIYF.

The chain links TRBV12-5 to TRBJ2-7; 8 bases agree with TRBD1. From germline, CDR1 is LGHNT and CDR2 FRNRAP. This CDR3 spans 14 amino acids. With 3 bases clipped from V and 2 bases from J, the junction kept 3 bases outside the gene matches. This chain's CDR3 is CASGLGQGPYEQYF. The CDR3 nucleotides read TGTGCTAGTGGTTTAGGACAGGGACCCTACGAGCAGTACTTC.

Only a few counts were recorded for this clone. The rearrangement joins TRBV28 to TRBJ2-5; 8 bases align to TRBD1. Germline CDR1 reads MDHEN; CDR2 reads SYDVKM. The trim removed 3 bases at V and 0 bases at J, leaving 12 bases unmatched. The length of the CDR3 is 18 residues. The CDR3 reads CASSFGVRTDRDQETQYF. The CDR3 DNA follows: TGTGCCAGCAGTTTTGGGGTTCGGACGGACAGGGACCAAGAGACCCAGTACTTC.

This rearrangement joins TRBV4-1 to TRBJ1-2, with D possibly matching TRBD1 (5 bases). The CDR3 runs 15 residues. V was clipped by 2 bases and J by 4 bases, with 14 bases between them. Germline V gene lookup returns CDR1 MGHRA and CDR2 YSYEKL. The CDR3 DNA is TGCGCCAGCAGCCAAAGGTACGGGGGTGGCTATGGCTACACCTTC. Protein product: CASSQRYGGGYGYTF.

The CDR3 protein is CASSGAMTFF. The CDR3 bases are TGCGCCAGCAGCGGAGCTATGACTTTCTTT. This rearrangement joins TRBV5-1 to TRBJ1-1; no firm D call. CDR1 and CDR2 (germline): SGHRS, YFSETQ. Trimming pared 4 bases from V and 12 bases from J, leaving 10 bases between. This CDR3 comprises 10 residues.

The genes are TRBV21-1 and TRBJ1-6; TRBD1 is the table's D call and was not checked against the DNA. TRBV21-1 is annotated as a pseudogene. The CDR3 length is 16 residues. This CDR3 is CASSKSCPRGNSPLHF. As DNA, the CDR3 is TGTGCCAGCAGCAAAAGTTGTCCCAGGGGAAATTCACCCCTCCACTTT.

The CDR3 nucleotides read TGTGCCAGTAGTACAACTCTCCGGACAGGCAATCAGCCCCAGCATTTT. Amino acids: CASSTTLRTGNQPQHF. The genes are TRBV19 and TRBJ1-5, with D possibly being TRBD1 (6 bases). This CDR3 spans 16 amino acids. Germline V gene lookup returns CDR1 LNHDA and CDR2 SQIVND (reference sequence). V lost 4 bases and J 2 bases, leaving 15 bases between the germline ends.

V usage is TRBV7-3 and J usage is TRBJ1-2, with 10 bases lining up with TRBD1. The CDR3 loop spans 13 amino acids. The germline gives CDR1 SGHTA, CDR2 FQGTGA. The V segment lost 4 bases and the J segment 6 bases; nucleotides outside the gene matches: 2. The CDR3 sequence: CASSSGQGDGYTF. In DNA form, the CDR3 reads TGTGCCAGCAGCTCCGGACAGGGGGATGGCTACACCTTC.

The V gene is TRBV28, the J gene TRBJ2-7, with 9 bases identical to TRBD1. The CDR3 loop spans 15 amino acids. V lost 6 bases, J lost 2 bases, and 8 bases stayed unmatched. Germline-derived CDR1 and CDR2 are MDHEN and SYDVKM. CDR3 nucleotides: TGTGCCAGCAGCCATGGACAGGGGTCCCCCTACGAGCAGTACTTC. This codes for CASSHGQGSPYEQYF.

The rearrangement links TRBV29-1 to TRBJ2-4, with TRBD1 matching over 7 bases. CDR3 length: 17 amino acids. V dropped 5 bases and J dropped 0; count of bases not matched to a gene: 13. Germline assignment: CDR1 SQVTM and CDR2 ANQGSEA. CDR3 nucleotides: TGCAGCGTTAGCCCCTACGGGACAGTCCTAGCCAAAAACATTCAGTACTTC. This gives the protein CSVSPYGTVLAKNIQYF.

The CDR3 bases are TGCGCCAGCAGGACCAATGGGACAGGGAACCAGAACACTGAAGCTTTCTTT. This encodes CASRTNGTGNQNTEAFF. The gene calls are TRBV23-1 and TRBJ1-1; 9 nucleotides agree with TRBD1. Being an ORF, TRBV23-1 has a function that is uncertain. The V and J ends lost 6 bases and 1 base, in that order; junction bases with no gene match: 12. The CDR3 is made up of 17 amino acids.

For the CDR3, the DNA is TGTGCCAGCAGGGATCCAGGGGTAGATGAAAAACTGTTTTTT. This sequence encodes CASRDPGVDEKLFF. V usage is TRBV6-5 and J usage is TRBJ1-4; D possibly corresponds to TRBD1 (6 bases). V lost 6 bases and J lost 6, with 14 bases in between. The germline V gene encodes CDR1 MNHEY and CDR2 SVGAGI. The CDR3 contains 14 residues.

V is TRBV2 and J is TRBJ1-2, with D perhaps matching TRBD1 (5 bases). The germline V and J ends were trimmed by 0 bases and 5 bases, with 13 bases remaining between them. CDR3 length equals 15 residues. Germline V gene data show CDR1 as SNHLY and CDR2 as FYNNEI. In nucleotides, the CDR3 is TGTGCCAGCAGTGAAGCGCTTGGGGCTGCGTATGGCTACACCTTC. Translation gives CASSEALGAAYGYTF.

The rearrangement links TRBV7-3 to TRBJ2-3; TRBD2 might be the D (6 bases). Trimming removed 5 bases at V and 6 bases at J, with 18 bases between. From germline, CDR1 is SGHTA and CDR2 FQGTGA. The CDR3 is 15 amino acids. This CDR3 is CASSVERADLDTQYF. The CDR3 nucleotides read TGTGCCAGCAGCGTAGAGCGGGCCGATCTGGATACGCAGTATTTT.

The CDR3 DNA follows: TGTGCCAGCAGCTCTCGACTAGCGGAATACAATGAGCAGTTCTTC. Its translation is CASSSRLAEYNEQFF. V and J are TRBV7-9 and TRBJ2-1; the match to TRBD2 covers 9 bases. CDR1 and CDR2 (germline): SEHNR, FQNEAQ (reference sequence). Germline trimming cut 4 bases from V and 4 bases from J; bases unmatched to any gene: 5. The CDR3 has 15 residues.

V and J are TRBV28 and TRBJ2-3, with TRBD2 matching over 9 bases. Germline lookup yields CDR1 MDHEN and CDR2 SYDVKM. Trimming cost V 2 bases and J 6 bases; bases outside gene matches: 3. The CDR3 spans 14 residues. CDR3 protein: CASSLAREGDTQYF. The CDR3 nucleotides are TGTGCCAGCAGTTTAGCGCGGGAGGGGGATACGCAGTATTTT.

V is TRBV7-9 and J is TRBJ2-6; D might be TRBD1 (5 bases). The CDR3 runs 17 residues. Between the trimmed V and J ends, which lost 3 bases and 4 bases, there was a span of 16 bases. Germline CDR1 reads SEHNR; CDR2 reads FQNEAQ (reference sequence). DNA for the CDR3: TGTGCCAGCAGCTTGGGGCAGGAGTCCGCCGGGGCCAACGTCCTGACTTTC. It specifies CASSLGQESAGANVLTF. Drawing the rest from reference TRBV7-9 and TRBJ2-6, the complete variable domain is DTGVSQNPRHKITKRGQNVTFRCDPISEHNRLYWYRQTLGQGPEFLTYFQNEAQLEKSRLLSDRFSAERPKGSFSTLEIQRTEQGDSAMYLCASSLGQESAGANVLTFGAGSRLTVL.

This chain uses TRBV29-1 with TRBJ2-5, with TRBD1 identical over 8 bases. Germline CDR1 reads SQVTM; CDR2 reads ANQGSEA. This CDR3 has 14 residues. With 5 bases clipped from V and 2 bases from J, the junction kept 7 bases outside the gene matches. The CDR3 DNA reads as TGCAGCGTTCGAGACAGGGGTGAACAAGAGACCCAGTACTTC. This codes for CSVRDRGEQETQYF.

This clone showed up just once. Other DNA variants within this sample encode the same CDR3. The V and J genes are TRBV3-1 (or the pseudogene TRBV3-2) and TRBJ2-7; TRBD1 might be the D (5 bases). The CDR3 is made up of 14 amino acids. Trimming shortened V by 2 bases and J by 2 bases, and 10 bases separated the two germline ends. In germline, CDR1 is LGHDT, CDR2 YNNKEL (reference sequence). The CDR3 spells CASSQRGLPYEQYF. In nucleotides, the CDR3 is TGTGCCAGCAGCCAAAGGGGATTACCCTACGAGCAGTACTTC.

This chain connects TRBV9 to TRBJ2-1; 9 bases agree with TRBD2. The CDR3 has 16 amino acids. Losses at the gene ends were 0 bases for V and 8 bases for J; bases not matched to a gene: 9. Germline V lookup: CDR1 SGDLS, CDR2 YYNGEE. CDR3 sequence reads: CASSVDNSGGEYEQFF. In DNA form, the CDR3 reads TGTGCCAGCAGCGTAGATAATAGCGGGGGCGAGTATGAGCAGTTCTTC.

The chain links TRBV9 to TRBJ2-7; possible D gene TRBD1, 6 bases. The CDR3 totals 14 residues. Trimming shortened V by 0 bases and J by 4 bases, and 11 bases separated the two germline ends. Germline V gene data show CDR1 as SGDLS and CDR2 as YYNGEE. The CDR3 region has the DNA TGTGCCAGCAGCGTAGGGACAGCCAGTTACGAGCAGTACTTC. Translation: CASSVGTASYEQYF.

Note on this clone: This sample includes further DNA sequences coding for the same CDR3. V gene TRBV19 combines with J gene TRBJ1-1; TRBD1 matches 7 bases. The CDR3 sequence is 13 residues long. The ends lost 7 bases at V and 0 bases at J; junction bases unmatched: 2. Germline V lookup: CDR1 LNHDA, CDR2 SQIVND (reference sequence). Here the CDR3 reads CASTGGLNTEAFF. The CDR3 coding sequence is TGTGCCAGTACAGGGGGGCTGAACACTGAAGCTTTCTTT.

J is TRBJ2-3 and V is TRBV5-8; D gene unclear. V was shortened by 4 bases and J by 5 bases, with 11 bases between the two germline ends. The V gene's germline CDR1 is SGHTS and CDR2 YDEGEE. The CDR3 has 13 amino acids. CDR3 coding DNA: TGTGCCAGCAGCCCCCGAGGCGGAGATACGCAGTATTTT. Translated: CASSPRGGDTQYF. Using reference TRBV5-8 and TRBJ2-3 for the parts outside the CDR3, the full variable domain is EAGVTQSPTHLIKTRGQQATLRCSPISGHTSVYWYQQALGLGLQFLLWYDEGEERNRGNFPPRFSGRQFPNYSSELNVNALELEDSALYLCASSPRGGDTQYFGPGTRLTVL.

This clone came up once. The chain joins TRBV14 to TRBJ2-3; D is possibly TRBD1 (6 bases). The germline gives CDR1 SGHDN, CDR2 FVKESK. The length of the CDR3 is 15 residues. Trimming cost V 0 bases and J 4 bases, with 11 bases left between them. CDR3 in DNA: TGTGCCAGCAGCCAAGATTCAGGGGTGGCAGATACGCAGTATTTT. It yields the protein CASSQDSGVADTQYF.

This clone was counted once. The chain carries TRBV29-1 and TRBJ1-2, with 9 bases identical to TRBD1. Looked up from germline, CDR1 is SQVTM and CDR2 is ANQGSEA. With V trimmed by 2 bases and J by 8 bases, 9 bases remained unmatched. CDR3 length: 14 amino acids. CDR3 loop: CSVERRNRGQGYTF. CDR3 bases: TGCAGCGTTGAACGAAGGAACAGGGGGCAAGGCTACACCTTC.

The V call is TRBV7-6, the J call TRBJ1-5; D is uncertain. Germline CDR1 SGHVS, CDR2 FNYEAQ. Trimming removed 5 bases from V and 3 bases from J, with 2 bases in between. CDR3 size: 11 residues. The CDR3 nucleotides are TGTGCCAGCAGCCACAATCAGCCCCAGCATTTT. Translated: CASSHNQPQHF.